The clone carrying this TCR beta chain was detected only once. This record comes from a study of cytomegalovirus exposure and HLA in healthy donors. PCR employed 60 Vbeta and 13 Jbeta primers. The protocol was immunoSEQ multiplex PCR, while the TCRdb copy is restricted to in-frame clones and leaves out a portion. Of some 130,000 clones detected, approximately 82% appear once; the ten largest clones hold under 1.5%. The CDR3 has 17 residues. Germline CDR1 SGHRS, CDR2 YFSETQ. J gave up 0 bases and V 3 bases, and 2 bases lay outside the gene matches. This sequence originates from a female donor in good health and CMV-seronegative. Sequenced input: PBMCs. The chain has TRBV5-1 and TRBJ2-5, with 16 nucleotides matching TRBD2. CDR3 nucleotides: TGCGCCAGCAGCTCGGGACTAGCGGGAGGGAACCAAGAGACCCAGTACTTC. Its translation: CASSSGLAGGNQETQYF. The full variable domain, in which reference TRBV5-1 and TRBJ2-5 provide the parts outside the CDR3, is KAGVTQTPRYLIKTRGQQVTLSCSPISGHRSVSWYQQTPGQGLQFLFEYFSETQRNKGNFPGRFSGRQFSNSRSEMNVSTLELGDSALYLCASSSGLAGGNQETQYFGPGTRLLVL.